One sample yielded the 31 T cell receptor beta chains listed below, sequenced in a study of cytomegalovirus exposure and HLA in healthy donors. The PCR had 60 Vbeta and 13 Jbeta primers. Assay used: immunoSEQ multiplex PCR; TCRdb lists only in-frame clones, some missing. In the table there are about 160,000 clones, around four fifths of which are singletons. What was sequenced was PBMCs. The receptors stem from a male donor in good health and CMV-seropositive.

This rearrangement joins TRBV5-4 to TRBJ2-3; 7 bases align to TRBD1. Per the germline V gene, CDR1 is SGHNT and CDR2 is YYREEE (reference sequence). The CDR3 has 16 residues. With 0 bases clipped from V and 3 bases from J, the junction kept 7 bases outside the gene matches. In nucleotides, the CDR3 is TGTGCCAGCAGCTTGGGACAGGGATCGTGGACAGATACGCAGTATTTT. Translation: CASSLGQGSWTDTQYF. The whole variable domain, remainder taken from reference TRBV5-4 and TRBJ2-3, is ETGVTQSPTHLIKTRGQQVTLRCSSQSGHNTVSWYQQALGQGPQFIFQYYREEENGRGNFPPRFSGLQFPNYSSELNVNALELDDSALYLCASSLGQGSWTDTQYFGPGTRLTVL.

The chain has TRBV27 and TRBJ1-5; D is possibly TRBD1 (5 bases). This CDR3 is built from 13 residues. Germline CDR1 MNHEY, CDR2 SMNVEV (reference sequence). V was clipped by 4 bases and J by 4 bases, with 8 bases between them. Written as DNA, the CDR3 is TGTGCCAGCAGTTGGGGCAATAATCAGCCCCAGCATTTT. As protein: CASSWGNNQPQHF.

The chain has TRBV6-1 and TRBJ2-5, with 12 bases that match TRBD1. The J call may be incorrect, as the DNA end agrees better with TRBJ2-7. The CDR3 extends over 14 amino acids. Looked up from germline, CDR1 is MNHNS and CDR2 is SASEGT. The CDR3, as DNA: TGTGCCAGCAAGGGGACAGGGGGCAAGTACGAGCAGTACTTC. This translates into CASKGTGGKYEQYF.

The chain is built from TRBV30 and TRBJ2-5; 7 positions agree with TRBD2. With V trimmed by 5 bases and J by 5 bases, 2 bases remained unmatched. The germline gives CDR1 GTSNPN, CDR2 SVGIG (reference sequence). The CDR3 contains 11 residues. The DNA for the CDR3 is TGTGCCTGGGGGGGAGGGGAGACCCAGTACTTC. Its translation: CAWGGGETQYF.

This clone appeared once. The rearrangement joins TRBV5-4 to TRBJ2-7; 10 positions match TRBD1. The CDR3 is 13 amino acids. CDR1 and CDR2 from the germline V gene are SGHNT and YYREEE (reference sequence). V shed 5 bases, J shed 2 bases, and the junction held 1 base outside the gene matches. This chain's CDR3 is CASRDRGTYEQYF. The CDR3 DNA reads TGTGCCAGCAGGGACAGGGGGACCTACGAGCAGTACTTC.

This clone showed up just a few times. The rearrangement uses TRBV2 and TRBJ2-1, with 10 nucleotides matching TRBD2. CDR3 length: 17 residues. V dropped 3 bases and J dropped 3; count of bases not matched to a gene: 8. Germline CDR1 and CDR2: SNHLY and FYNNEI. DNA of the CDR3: TGTGCCAGCAGTGATCCAGAGCGGGGGGGCGACTACAATGAGCAGTTCTTC. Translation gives CASSDPERGGDYNEQFF.

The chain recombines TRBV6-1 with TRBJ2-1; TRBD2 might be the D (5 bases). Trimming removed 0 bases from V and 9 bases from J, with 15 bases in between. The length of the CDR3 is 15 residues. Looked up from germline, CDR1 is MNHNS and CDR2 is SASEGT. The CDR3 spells CASSEASLAVGEQFF. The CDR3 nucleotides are TGTGCCAGCAGTGAAGCCTCCCTAGCCGTGGGTGAGCAGTTCTTC.

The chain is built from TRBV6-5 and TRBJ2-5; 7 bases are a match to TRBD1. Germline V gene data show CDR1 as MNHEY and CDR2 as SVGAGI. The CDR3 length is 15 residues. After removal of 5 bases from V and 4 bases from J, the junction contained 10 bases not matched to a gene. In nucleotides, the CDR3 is TGTGCCAGCAGTAAATCAACAGGGGTGGGAGAGACCCAGTACTTC. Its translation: CASSKSTGVGETQYF.

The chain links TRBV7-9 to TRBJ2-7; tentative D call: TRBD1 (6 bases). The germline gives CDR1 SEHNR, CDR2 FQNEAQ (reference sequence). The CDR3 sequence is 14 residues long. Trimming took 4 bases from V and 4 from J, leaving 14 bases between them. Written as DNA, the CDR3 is TGTGCCAGCAGCTATATCCAGGGGAGTTACGAGCAGTACTTC. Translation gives CASSYIQGSYEQYF. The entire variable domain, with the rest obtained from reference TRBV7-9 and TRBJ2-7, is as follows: DTGVSQNPRHKITKRGQNVTFRCDPISEHNRLYWYRQTLGQGPEFLTYFQNEAQLEKSRLLSDRFSAERPKGSFSTLEIQRTEQGDSAMYLCASSYIQGSYEQYFGPGTRLTVT.

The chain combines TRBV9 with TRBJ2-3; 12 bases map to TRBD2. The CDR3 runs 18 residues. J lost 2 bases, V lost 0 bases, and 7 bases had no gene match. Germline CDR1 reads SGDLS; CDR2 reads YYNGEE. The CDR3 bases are TGTGCCAGCAGCGTAGGAGCTAGCGGGGGGGCGGTCACAGATACGCAGTATTTT. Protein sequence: CASSVGASGGAVTDTQYF. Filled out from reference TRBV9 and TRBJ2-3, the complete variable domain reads DSGVTQTPKHLITATGQRVTLRCSPRSGDLSVYWYQQSLDQGLQFLIQYYNGEERAKGNILERFSAQQFPDLHSELNLSSLELGDSALYFCASSVGASGGAVTDTQYFGPGTRLTVL.

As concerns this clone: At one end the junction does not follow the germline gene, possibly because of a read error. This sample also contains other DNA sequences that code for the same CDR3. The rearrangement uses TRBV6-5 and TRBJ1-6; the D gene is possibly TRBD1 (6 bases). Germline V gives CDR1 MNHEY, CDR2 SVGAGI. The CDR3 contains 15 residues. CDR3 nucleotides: TGTGCCAGCAGTGCGACAGGTTTGGCCAATTCCCCCCTCCACTTT. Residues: CASSATGLANSPLHF.

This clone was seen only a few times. Here the CDR3 reads CASSLRGFTMNTEAFF. In DNA form, the CDR3 reads TGTGCCAGCAGCTTGAGGGGCTTTACCATGAACACTGAAGCTTTCTTT. The V and J genes are TRBV5-6 and TRBJ1-1; weak D call: TRBD1 (5 bases). Deletions cut 1 base from V and 0 bases from J, with 13 bases between. In germline, CDR1 is SGHDT, CDR2 YYEEEE. The CDR3 contains 16 residues. Looking up the rest from reference TRBV5-6 and TRBJ1-1 gives the full variable domain: DAGVTQSPTHLIKTRGQQVTLRCSPKSGHDTVSWYQQALGQGPQFIFQYYEEEERQRGNFPDRFSGHQFPNYSSELNVNALLLGDSALYLCASSLRGFTMNTEAFFGQGTRLTVV.

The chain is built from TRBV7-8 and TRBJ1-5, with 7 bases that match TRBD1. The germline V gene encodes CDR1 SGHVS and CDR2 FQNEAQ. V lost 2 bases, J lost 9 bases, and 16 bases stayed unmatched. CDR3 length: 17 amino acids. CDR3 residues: CASSLYRGETGNGPQHF. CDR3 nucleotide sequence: TGTGCCAGCAGCTTATATAGGGGGGAGACAGGGAATGGGCCCCAGCATTTT. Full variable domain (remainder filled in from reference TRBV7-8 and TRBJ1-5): GAGVSQSPRYKVAKRGQDVALRCDPISGHVSLFWYQQALGQGPEFLTYFQNEAQLDKSGLPSDRFFAERPEGSVSTLKIQRTQQEDSAVYLCASSLYRGETGNGPQHFGDGTRLSIL.

The CDR3 here is CASTPGASGELFF. In nucleotides, the CDR3 is TGTGCCAGCACCCCAGGGGCGAGCGGGGAGCTGTTTTTT. The chain couples TRBV6-1 to TRBJ2-2; tentative D call: TRBD1 (6 bases). The germline V and J ends were trimmed by 7 bases and 7 bases, with 13 bases remaining between them. Per germline, CDR1 MNHNS and CDR2 SASEGT. This CDR3 contains 13 residues.

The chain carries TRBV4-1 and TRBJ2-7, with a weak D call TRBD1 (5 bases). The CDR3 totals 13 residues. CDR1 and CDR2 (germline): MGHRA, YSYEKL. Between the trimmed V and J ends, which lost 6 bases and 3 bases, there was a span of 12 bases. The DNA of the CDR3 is TGCGCCAGCAGTGGGCAGGGTTACTACGAGCAGTACTTC. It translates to CASSGQGYYEQYF.

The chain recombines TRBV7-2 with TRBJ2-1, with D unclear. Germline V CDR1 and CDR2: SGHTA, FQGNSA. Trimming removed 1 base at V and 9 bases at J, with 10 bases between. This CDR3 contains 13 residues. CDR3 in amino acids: CASSLEPSGEQFF. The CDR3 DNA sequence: TGTGCCAGCAGCTTAGAACCCTCAGGTGAGCAGTTCTTC. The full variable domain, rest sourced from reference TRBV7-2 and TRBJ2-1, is GAGVSQSPSNKVTEKGKDVELRCDPISGHTALYWYRQSLGQGLEFLIYFQGNSAPDKSGLPSDRFSAERTGGSVSTLTIQRTQQEDSAVYLCASSLEPSGEQFFGPGTRLTVL.

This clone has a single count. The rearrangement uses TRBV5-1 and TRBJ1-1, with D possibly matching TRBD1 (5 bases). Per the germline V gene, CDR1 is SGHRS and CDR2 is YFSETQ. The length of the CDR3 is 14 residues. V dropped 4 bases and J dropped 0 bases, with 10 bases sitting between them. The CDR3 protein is CASSNRQMNTEAFF. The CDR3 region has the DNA TGCGCCAGCAGCAATAGACAGATGAACACTGAAGCTTTCTTT.

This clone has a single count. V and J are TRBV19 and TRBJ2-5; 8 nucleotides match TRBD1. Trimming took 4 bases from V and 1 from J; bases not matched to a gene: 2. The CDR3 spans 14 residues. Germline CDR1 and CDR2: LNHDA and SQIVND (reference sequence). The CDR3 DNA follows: TGTGCCAGTAGTAGACAGGGGCCCCAAGAGACCCAGTACTTC. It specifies CASSRQGPQETQYF.

CDR3 nucleotide sequence: TGTGCCAGCAGCTTAGCGACGGGGTTGAGCACAGATACGCAGTATTTT. Its translation is CASSLATGLSTDTQYF. V usage is TRBV7-8 and J usage is TRBJ2-3; tentative D call: TRBD2 (5 bases). V was trimmed by 0 bases and J by 0 bases, leaving 10 bases between them. Germline V lookup: CDR1 SGHVS, CDR2 FQNEAQ. The CDR3 loop spans 16 amino acids.

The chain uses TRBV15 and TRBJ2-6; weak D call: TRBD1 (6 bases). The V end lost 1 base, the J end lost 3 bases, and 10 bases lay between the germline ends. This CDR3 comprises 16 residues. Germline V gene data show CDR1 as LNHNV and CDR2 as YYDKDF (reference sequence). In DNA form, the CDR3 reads TGTGCCACCAGCAGAGTACCAGGGGATGGGGCCAACGTCCTGACTTTC. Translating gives CATSRVPGDGANVLTF.

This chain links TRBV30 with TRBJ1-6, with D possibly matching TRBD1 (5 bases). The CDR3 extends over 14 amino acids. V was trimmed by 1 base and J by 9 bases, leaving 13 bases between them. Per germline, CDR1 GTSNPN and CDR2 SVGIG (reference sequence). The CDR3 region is CAWSGPGGSSPLHF. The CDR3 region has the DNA TGTGCCTGGAGTGGGCCGGGGGGAAGTTCACCCCTCCACTTT.

The CDR3 DNA sequence: TGTGCCAGCAGCTGGAGGACAGGGGGCTCTTCACCCCTCCACTTT. Its translation is CASSWRTGGSSPLHF. The V call is TRBV5-6, the J call TRBJ1-6, with TRBD1 matching over 11 bases. V was clipped by 3 bases and J by 9 bases; unmatched bases: 5. CDR1 and CDR2 from the germline V gene are SGHDT and YYEEEE. This CDR3 spans 15 amino acids.

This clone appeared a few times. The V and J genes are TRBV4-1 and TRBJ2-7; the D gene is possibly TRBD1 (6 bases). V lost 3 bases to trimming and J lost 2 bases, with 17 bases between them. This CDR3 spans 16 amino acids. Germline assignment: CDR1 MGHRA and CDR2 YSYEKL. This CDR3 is CASSQSPRTETYEQYF. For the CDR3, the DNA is TGCGCCAGCAGCCAGTCCCCAAGGACAGAGACCTACGAGCAGTACTTC.

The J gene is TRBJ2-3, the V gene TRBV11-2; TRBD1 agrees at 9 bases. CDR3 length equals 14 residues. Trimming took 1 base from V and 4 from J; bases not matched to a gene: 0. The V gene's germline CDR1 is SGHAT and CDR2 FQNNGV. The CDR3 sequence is CASSLGTGADTQYF. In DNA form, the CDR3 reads TGTGCCAGCAGCTTAGGGACAGGGGCAGATACGCAGTATTTT.

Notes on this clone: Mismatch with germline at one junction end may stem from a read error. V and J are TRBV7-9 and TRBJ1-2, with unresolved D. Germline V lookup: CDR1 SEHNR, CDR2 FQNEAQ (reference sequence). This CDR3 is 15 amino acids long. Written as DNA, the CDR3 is TGTTCCAGCAGCTTAGCGCGGGCCGCCTTAGGTGGCTACACCTTC. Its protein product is CSSSLARAALGGYTF. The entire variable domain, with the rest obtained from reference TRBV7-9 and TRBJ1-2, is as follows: DTGVSQNPRHKITKRGQNVTFRCDPISEHNRLYWYRQTLGQGPEFLTYFQNEAQLEKSRLLSDRFSAERPKGSFSTLEIQRTEQGDSAMYLCSSSLARAALGGYTFGSGTRLTVV.

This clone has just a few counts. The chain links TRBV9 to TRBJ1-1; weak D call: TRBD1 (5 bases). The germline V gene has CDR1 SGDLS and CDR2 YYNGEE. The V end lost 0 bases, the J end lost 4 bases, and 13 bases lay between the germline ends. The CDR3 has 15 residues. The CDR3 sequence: CASSVDPGGGTEAFF. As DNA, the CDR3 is TGTGCCAGCAGCGTAGATCCTGGGGGGGGCACTGAAGCTTTCTTT. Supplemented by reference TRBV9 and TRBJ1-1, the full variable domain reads DSGVTQTPKHLITATGQRVTLRCSPRSGDLSVYWYQQSLDQGLQFLIQYYNGEERAKGNILERFSAQQFPDLHSELNLSSLELGDSALYFCASSVDPGGGTEAFFGQGTRLTVV.

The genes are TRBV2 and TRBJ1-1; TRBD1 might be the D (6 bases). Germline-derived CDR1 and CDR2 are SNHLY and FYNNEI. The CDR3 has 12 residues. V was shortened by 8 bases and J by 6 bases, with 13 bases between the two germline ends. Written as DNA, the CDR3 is TGTGCCAGCTCTACAGGGATCCCTGAAGCTTTCTTT. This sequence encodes CASSTGIPEAFF.

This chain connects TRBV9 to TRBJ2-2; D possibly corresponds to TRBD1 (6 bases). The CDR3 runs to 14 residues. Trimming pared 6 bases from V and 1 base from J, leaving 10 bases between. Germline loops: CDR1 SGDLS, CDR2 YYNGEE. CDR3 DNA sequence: TGTGCCAGCATGGCAGGGGAGAACACCGGGGAGCTGTTTTTT. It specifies CASMAGENTGELFF. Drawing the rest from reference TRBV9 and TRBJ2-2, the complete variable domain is DSGVTQTPKHLITATGQRVTLRCSPRSGDLSVYWYQQSLDQGLQFLIQYYNGEERAKGNILERFSAQQFPDLHSELNLSSLELGDSALYFCASMAGENTGELFFGEGSRLTVL.

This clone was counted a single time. In DNA form, the CDR3 reads TGTGCCAGCAGTCTTCTAGCGGGGAGTTACAATGAGCAGTTCTTC. Translated, it gives CASSLLAGSYNEQFF. The J gene is TRBJ2-1, the V gene TRBV6-1; 9 bases fit TRBD2. The CDR3 spans 15 residues. CDR1 and CDR2 (germline): MNHNS, SASEGT. Trimming took 5 bases from V and 4 from J; bases not matched to a gene: 6.

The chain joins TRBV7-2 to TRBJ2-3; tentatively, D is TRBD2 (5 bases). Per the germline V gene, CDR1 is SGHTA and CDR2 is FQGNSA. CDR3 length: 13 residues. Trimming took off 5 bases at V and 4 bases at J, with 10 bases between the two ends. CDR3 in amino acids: CASSIGRADTQYF. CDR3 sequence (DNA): TGTGCCAGCAGCATTGGGAGAGCAGATACGCAGTATTTT.

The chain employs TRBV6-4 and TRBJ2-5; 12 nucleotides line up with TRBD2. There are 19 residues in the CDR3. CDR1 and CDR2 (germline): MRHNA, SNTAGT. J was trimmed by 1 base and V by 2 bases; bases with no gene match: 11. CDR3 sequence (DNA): TGTGCCAGCAGTGACACGGACCCCGGACTAGCGGGGACCCAAGAGACCCAGTACTTC. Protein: CASSDTDPGLAGTQETQYF.